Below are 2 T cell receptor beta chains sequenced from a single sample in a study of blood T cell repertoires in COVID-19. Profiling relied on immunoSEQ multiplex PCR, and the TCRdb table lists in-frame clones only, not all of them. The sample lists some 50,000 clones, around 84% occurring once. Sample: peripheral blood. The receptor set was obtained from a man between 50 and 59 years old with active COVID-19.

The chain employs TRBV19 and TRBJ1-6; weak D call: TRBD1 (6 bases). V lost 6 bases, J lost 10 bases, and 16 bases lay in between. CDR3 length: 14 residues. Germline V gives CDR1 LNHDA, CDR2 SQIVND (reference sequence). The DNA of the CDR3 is TGTGCCAGTAGAGATGGGCAGGGGTACTCACCCCTCCACTTT. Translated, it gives CASRDGQGYSPLHF. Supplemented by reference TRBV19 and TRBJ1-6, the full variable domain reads DGGITQSPKYLFRKEGQNVTLSCEQNLNHDAMYWYRQDPGQGLRLIYYSQIVNDFQKGDIAEGYSVSREKKESFPLTVTSAQKNPTAFYLCASRDGQGYSPLHFGNGTRLTVT.

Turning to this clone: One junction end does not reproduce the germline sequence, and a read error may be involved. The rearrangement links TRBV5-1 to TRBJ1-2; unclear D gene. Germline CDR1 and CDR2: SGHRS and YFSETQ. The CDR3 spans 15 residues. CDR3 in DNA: TGCGCCAGCAGCACCCTGACCGCGGCTAATTATGGCTACACCTTC. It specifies CASSTLTAANYGYTF.